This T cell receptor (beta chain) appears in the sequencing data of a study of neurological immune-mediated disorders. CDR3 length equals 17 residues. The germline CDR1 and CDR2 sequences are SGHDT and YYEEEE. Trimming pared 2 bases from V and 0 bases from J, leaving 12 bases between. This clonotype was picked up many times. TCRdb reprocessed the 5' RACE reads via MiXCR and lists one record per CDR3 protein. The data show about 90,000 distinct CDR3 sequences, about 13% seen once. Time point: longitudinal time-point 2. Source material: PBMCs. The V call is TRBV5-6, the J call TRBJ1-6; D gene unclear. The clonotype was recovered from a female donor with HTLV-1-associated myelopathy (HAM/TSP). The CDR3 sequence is CASSLSWRSSYNSPLHF. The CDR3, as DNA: TGTGCCAGCAGCTTAAGTTGGAGGAGCTCCTATAATTCACCCCTCCACTTT.